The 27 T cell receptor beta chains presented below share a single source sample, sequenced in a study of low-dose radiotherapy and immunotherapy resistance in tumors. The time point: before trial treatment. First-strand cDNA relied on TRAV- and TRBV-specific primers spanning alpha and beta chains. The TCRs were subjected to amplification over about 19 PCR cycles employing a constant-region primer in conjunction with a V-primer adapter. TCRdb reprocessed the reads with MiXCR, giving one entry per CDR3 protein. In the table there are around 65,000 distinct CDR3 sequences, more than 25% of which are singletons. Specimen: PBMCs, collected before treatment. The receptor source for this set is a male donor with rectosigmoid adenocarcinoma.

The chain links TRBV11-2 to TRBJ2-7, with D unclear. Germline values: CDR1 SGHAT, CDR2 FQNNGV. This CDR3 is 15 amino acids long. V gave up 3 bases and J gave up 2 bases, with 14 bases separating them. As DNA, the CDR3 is TGTGCCAGCAGCTTTCTTACCGGCGGACCCTACGAGCAGTACTTC. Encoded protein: CASSFLTGGPYEQYF.

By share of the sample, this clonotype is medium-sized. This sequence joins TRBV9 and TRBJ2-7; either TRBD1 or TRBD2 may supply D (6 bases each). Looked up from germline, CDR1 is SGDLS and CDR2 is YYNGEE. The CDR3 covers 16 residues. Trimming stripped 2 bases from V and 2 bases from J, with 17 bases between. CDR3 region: CASSVSPGAVAYEQYF. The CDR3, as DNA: TGTGCCAGCAGCGTCAGCCCGGGGGCAGTCGCCTACGAGCAGTACTTC.

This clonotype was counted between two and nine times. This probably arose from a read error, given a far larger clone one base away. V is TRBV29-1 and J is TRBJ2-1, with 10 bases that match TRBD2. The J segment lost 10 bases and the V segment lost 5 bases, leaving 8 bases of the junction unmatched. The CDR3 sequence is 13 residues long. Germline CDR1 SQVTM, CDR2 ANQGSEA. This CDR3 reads CSVWEREGYEQFF. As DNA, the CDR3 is TGCAGCGTTTGGGAGCGGGAGGGCTACGAGCAGTTCTTC.

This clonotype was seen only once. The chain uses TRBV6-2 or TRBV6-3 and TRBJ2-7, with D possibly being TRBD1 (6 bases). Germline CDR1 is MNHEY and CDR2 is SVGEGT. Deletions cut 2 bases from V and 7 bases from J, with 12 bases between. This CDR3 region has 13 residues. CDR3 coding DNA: TGTGCCAGCAGTTACACGGGACAACGGGAGCAGTACTTC. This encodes CASSYTGQREQYF.

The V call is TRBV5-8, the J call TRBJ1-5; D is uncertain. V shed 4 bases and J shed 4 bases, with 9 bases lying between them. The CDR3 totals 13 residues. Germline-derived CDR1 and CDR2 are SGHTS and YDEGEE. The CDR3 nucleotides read TGTGCCAGCAGCCCAGCGAGGAATCAGCCCCAGCATTTT. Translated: CASSPARNQPQHF.

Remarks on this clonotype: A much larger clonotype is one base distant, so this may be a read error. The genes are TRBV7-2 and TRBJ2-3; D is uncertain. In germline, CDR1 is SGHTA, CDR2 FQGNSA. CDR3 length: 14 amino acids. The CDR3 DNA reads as TGTTCCAGCAGCTTATTCCCTAATGGAGATACGCAGTATTTT. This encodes CSSSLFPNGDTQYF.

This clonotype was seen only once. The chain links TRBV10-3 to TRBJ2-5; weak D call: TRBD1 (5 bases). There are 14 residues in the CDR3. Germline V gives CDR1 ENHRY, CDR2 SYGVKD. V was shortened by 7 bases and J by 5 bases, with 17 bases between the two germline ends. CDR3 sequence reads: CAIKGMGQSETQYF. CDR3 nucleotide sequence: TGTGCCATCAAGGGAATGGGGCAATCGGAGACCCAGTACTTC.

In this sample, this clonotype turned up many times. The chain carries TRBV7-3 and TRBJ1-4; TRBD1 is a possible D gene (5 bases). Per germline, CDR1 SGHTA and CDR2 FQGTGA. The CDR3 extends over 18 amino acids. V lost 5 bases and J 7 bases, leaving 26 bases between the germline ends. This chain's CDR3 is CASSEGRLRGARVEKLFF. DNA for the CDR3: TGTGCCAGCAGCGAAGGGCGCTTGAGAGGGGCGCGGGTTGAAAAACTGTTTTTT.

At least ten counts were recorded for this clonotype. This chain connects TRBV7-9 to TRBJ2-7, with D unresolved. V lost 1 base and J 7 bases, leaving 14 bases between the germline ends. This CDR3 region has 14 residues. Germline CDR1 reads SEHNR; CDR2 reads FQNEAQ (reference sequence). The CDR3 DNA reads TGTGCCAGCAGCTTAGGTAGCCGCGTTGGAGAGCAGTACTTC. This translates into CASSLGSRVGEQYF.

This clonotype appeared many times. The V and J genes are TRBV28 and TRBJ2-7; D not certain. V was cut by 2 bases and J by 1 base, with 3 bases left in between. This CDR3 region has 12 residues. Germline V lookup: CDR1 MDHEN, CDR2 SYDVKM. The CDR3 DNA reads TGTGCCAGCAGTTTAGAATCCTACGAGCAGTACTTC. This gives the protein CASSLESYEQYF.

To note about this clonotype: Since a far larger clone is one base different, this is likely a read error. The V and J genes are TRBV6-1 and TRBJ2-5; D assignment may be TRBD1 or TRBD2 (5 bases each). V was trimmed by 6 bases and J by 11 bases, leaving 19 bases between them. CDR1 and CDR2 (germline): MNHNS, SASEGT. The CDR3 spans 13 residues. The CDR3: CASRRDHLNEQYF. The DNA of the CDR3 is TGTGCCAGCAGACGGGACCACCTCAATGAGCAGTACTTC.

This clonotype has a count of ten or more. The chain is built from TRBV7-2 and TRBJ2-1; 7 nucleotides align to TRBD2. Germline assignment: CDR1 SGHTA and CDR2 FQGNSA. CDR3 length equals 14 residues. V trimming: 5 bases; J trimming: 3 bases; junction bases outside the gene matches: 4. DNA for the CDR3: TGTGCCAGCAGCCGGACTAGTATCTACAATGAGCAGTTCTTC. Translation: CASSRTSIYNEQFF. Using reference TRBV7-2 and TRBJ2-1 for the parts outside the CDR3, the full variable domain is GAGVSQSPSNKVTEKGKDVELRCDPISGHTALYWYRQSLGQGLEFLIYFQGNSAPDKSGLPSDRFSAERTGGSVSTLTIQRTQQEDSAVYLCASSRTSIYNEQFFGPGTRLTVL.

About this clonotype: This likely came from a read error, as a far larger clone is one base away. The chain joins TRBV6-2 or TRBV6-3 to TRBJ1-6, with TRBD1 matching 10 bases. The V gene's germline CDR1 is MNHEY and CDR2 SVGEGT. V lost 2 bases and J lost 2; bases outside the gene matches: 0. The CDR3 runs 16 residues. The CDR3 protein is CASSYGQGAYNSPLHF. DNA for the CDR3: TGTGCCAGCAGTTACGGACAGGGGGCCTATAATTCACCCCTCCACTTT.

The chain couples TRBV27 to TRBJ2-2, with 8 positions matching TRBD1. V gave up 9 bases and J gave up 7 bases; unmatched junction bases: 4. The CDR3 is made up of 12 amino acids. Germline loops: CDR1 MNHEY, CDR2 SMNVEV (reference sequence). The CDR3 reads CASTGGGGELFF. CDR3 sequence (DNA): TGTGCCAGTACAGGGGGTGGCGGGGAGCTGTTTTTT.

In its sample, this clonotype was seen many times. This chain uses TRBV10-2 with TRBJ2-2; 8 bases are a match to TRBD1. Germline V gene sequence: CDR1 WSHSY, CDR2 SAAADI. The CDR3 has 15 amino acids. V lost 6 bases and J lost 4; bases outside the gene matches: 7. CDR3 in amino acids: CASSKQGDGTGELFF. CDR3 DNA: TGCGCCAGCAGCAAACAGGGGGACGGCACCGGGGAGCTGTTTTTT.

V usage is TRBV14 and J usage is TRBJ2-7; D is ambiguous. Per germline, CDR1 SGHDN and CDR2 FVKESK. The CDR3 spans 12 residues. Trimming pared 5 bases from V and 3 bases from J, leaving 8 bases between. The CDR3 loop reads CASSGRSYEQYF. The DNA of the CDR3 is TGTGCCAGCAGCGGCCGGAGCTACGAGCAGTACTTC.

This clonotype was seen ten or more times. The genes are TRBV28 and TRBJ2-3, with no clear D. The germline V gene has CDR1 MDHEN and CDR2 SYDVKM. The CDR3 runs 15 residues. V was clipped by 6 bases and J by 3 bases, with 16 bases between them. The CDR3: CASRSMRTRTDTQYF. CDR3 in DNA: TGTGCCAGCAGGTCAATGCGAACAAGGACAGATACGCAGTATTTT.

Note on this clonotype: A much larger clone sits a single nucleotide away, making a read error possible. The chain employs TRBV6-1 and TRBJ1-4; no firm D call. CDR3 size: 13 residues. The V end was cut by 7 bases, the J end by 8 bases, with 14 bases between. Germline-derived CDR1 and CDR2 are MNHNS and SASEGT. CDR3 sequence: CASNPWQEEKLFF. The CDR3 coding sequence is TGTGCCAGCAACCCATGGCAGGAGGAAAAACTGTTTTTT.

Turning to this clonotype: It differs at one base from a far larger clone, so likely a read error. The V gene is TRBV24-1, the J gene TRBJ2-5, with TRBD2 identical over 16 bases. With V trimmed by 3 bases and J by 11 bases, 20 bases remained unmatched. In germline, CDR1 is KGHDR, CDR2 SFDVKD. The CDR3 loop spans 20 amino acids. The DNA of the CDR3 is TGTGCCACCAGTGATCGTCAACTAGGGACTAGCGGGGGGGTATACAATGAGCAGTACTTC. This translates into CATSDRQLGTSGGVYNEQYF.

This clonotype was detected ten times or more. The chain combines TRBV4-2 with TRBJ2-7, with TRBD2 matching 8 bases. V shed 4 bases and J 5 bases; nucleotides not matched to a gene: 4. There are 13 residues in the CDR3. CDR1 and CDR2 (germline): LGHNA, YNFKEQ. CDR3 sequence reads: CASSLELADEQYF. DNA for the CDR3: TGTGCCAGCAGCCTGGAACTAGCGGACGAGCAGTACTTC.

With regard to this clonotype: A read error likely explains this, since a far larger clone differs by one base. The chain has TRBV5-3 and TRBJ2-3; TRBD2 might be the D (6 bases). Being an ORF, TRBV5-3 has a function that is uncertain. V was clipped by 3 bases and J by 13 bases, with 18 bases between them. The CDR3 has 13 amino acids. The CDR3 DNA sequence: TGTGCCAGAAGCTCTGGTGGGGACTCCATGGAGTATTTT. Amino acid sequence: CARSSGGDSMEYF.

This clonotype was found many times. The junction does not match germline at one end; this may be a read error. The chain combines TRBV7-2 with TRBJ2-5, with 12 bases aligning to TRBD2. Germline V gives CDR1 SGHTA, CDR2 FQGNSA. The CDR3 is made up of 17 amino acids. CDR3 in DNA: TGTGCCAGCGGCTTTACTAGCGGGAGGTCGGGGGGAGAGACCCAGTACTTC. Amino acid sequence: CASGFTSGRSGGETQYF. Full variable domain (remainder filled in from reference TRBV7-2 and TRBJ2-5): GAGVSQSPSNKVTEKGKDVELRCDPISGHTALYWYRQSLGQGLEFLIYFQGNSAPDKSGLPSDRFSAERTGGSVSTLTIQRTQQEDSAVYLCASGFTSGRSGGETQYFGPGTRLLVL.

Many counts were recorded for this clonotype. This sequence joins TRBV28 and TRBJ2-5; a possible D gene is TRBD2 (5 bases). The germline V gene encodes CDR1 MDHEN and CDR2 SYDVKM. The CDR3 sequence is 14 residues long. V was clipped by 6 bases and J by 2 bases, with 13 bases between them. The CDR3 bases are TGTGCCAGCAGACCCGGGGAACTACAAGAGACCCAGTACTTC. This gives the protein CASRPGELQETQYF.

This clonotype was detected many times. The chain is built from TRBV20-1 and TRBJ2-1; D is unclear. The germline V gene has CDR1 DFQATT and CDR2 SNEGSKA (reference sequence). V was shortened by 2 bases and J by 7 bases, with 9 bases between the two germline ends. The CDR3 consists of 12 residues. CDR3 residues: CSARWRLNEQFF. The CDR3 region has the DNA TGCAGTGCTAGATGGCGACTTAATGAGCAGTTCTTC.

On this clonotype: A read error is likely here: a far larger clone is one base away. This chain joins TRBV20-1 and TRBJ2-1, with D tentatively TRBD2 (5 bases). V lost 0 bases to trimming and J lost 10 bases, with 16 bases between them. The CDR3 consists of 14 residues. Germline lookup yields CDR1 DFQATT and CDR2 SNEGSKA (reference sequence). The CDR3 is CSARDLAGNYEQFF. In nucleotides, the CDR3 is TGCAGTGCTAGAGATCTCGCGGGTAACTACGAGCAGTTCTTC.

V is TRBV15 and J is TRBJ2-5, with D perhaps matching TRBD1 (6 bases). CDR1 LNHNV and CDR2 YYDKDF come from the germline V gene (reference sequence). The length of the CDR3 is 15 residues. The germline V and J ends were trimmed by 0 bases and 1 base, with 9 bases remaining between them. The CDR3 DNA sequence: TGTGCCACCAGCAGAGAAAAGGACAGCCAAGAGACCCAGTACTTC. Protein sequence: CATSREKDSQETQYF.

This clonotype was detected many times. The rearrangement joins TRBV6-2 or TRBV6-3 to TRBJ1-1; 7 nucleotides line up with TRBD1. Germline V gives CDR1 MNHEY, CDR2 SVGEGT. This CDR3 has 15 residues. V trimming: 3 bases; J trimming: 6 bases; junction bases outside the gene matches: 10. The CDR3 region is CASSYQQGSKAEAFF. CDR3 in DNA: TGTGCCAGCAGTTATCAACAGGGGTCGAAGGCTGAAGCTTTCTTT.